The 17 T cell receptor beta chains below come from one sample, sequenced in a study of blood T cell repertoires in COVID-19. Repertoires were generated with immunoSEQ multiplex PCR, while TCRdb's copy carries only in-frame clones and drops some. The repertoire holds 150,000 to 200,000 clones, with roughly 85% as singletons. The sequencing input was peripheral blood. These receptors were obtained from a woman aged 25-40 years with acute or convalescent COVID-19.

This chain joins TRBV27 and TRBJ1-2, with 9 bases aligning to TRBD1. Per the germline V gene, CDR1 is MNHEY and CDR2 is SMNVEV (reference sequence). Trimming cost V 6 bases and J 3 bases; bases outside gene matches: 5. This CDR3 region has 14 residues. CDR3 bases: TGTGCCAGCAGACAGACAGGGGGGTACTATGGCTACACCTTC. It translates to CASRQTGGYYGYTF.

The genes are TRBV27 and TRBJ1-1, with D uncertain. Germline V gene sequence: CDR1 MNHEY, CDR2 SMNVEV (reference sequence). Trimming took 6 bases from V and 7 from J, leaving 21 bases between them. There are 15 residues in the CDR3. CDR3 DNA sequence: TGTGCCAGCAGCTCAAACCCCCTACGCGAGCATGAAGCTTTCTTT. Translated: CASSSNPLREHEAFF.

V is TRBV29-1 and J is TRBJ1-1; TRBD1 aligns across 9 bases. Trimming removed 3 bases from V and 1 base from J; junction bases left unmatched: 6. This CDR3 has 15 residues. The germline V gene has CDR1 SQVTM and CDR2 ANQGSEA. CDR3: CSVDRRGQGNTEAFF. CDR3 in DNA: TGCAGCGTTGATCGGAGGGGACAGGGGAACACTGAAGCTTTCTTT.

The chain couples TRBV10-1 to TRBJ2-2; TRBD2 matches at 10 bases. J lost 6 bases, V lost 4 bases, and 5 bases had no gene match. The CDR3 consists of 15 residues. Germline V CDR1 and CDR2: WNHNN, SYGVQD (reference sequence). The CDR3 protein is CASSALAGAPGELFF. For the CDR3, the DNA is TGCGCCAGCAGTGCTCTAGCGGGAGCTCCCGGGGAGCTGTTTTTT.

The chain couples TRBV7-9 to TRBJ1-5, with D maybe TRBD1 (5 bases). This CDR3 has 14 residues. Germline CDR1 is SEHNR and CDR2 is FQNEAQ (reference sequence). The V gene lost 1 base and the J gene lost 4 bases, with 8 bases spanning the gap. CDR3 bases: TGTGCCAGCAGCTTAGGGACAAGGAATCAGCCCCAGCATTTT. As protein: CASSLGTRNQPQHF.

The chain carries TRBV7-2 and TRBJ1-3, with D possibly matching TRBD1 (5 bases). V lost 4 bases, J lost 3 bases, and 7 bases lay in between. This CDR3 has 13 residues. CDR1 is SGHTA, CDR2 FQGNSA, per germline. The CDR3 reads CASSWTNGNTIYF. As DNA, the CDR3 is TGTGCCAGCAGCTGGACAAATGGAAACACCATATATTTT.

The rearrangement joins TRBV28 to TRBJ2-3; 8 nucleotides align to TRBD1. Unmatched junction bases numbered 5, after V lost 1 base and J lost 2 bases. The length of the CDR3 is 16 residues. Germline values: CDR1 MDHEN, CDR2 SYDVKM. CDR3 in amino acids: CASSLSGQGNTDTQYF. The CDR3 DNA follows: TGTGCCAGCAGTTTATCTGGACAGGGAAACACAGATACGCAGTATTTT.

The chain combines TRBV19 with TRBJ2-2; 7 bases map to TRBD1. The length of the CDR3 is 16 residues. Germline V gene lookup returns CDR1 LNHDA and CDR2 SQIVND (reference sequence). Trimming removed 5 bases from V and 0 bases from J; junction bases left unmatched: 6. CDR3 DNA sequence: TGTGCCAGTAGTCTTAGGACAGGCCCGAACACCGGGGAGCTGTTTTTT. Translating it yields CASSLRTGPNTGELFF. Full variable domain (rest looked up from reference TRBV19 and TRBJ2-2): DGGITQSPKYLFRKEGQNVTLSCEQNLNHDAMYWYRQDPGQGLRLIYYSQIVNDFQKGDIAEGYSVSREKKESFPLTVTSAQKNPTAFYLCASSLRTGPNTGELFFGEGSRLTVL.

The chain is built from TRBV6-2 or TRBV6-3 and TRBJ2-1; D is perhaps TRBD2 (5 bases). Germline V CDR1 and CDR2: MNHEY, SVGEGT. Deletions cut 7 bases from V and 15 bases from J, with 19 bases between. The CDR3 length is 12 residues. As DNA, the CDR3 is TGTGCCAGCACCCCGGCTCGAACTAGACCGTTCTTC. Translating gives CASTPARTRPFF.

This clone has a handful of counts. V gene TRBV6-4 combines with J gene TRBJ1-2; 9 nucleotides agree with TRBD1. The trim removed 5 bases at V and 2 bases at J, leaving 3 bases unmatched. Germline CDR1 reads MRHNA; CDR2 reads SNTAGT. This CDR3 is built from 14 residues. The CDR3 loop is CASSSGTGNYGYTF. The DNA of the CDR3 is TGTGCCAGCAGTTCTGGGACAGGGAACTATGGCTACACCTTC.

This chain links TRBV19 with TRBJ1-3, with D unclear. This CDR3 has 12 amino acids. The germline gives CDR1 LNHDA, CDR2 SQIVND (reference sequence). V lost 8 bases and J lost 2, with 7 bases in between. The CDR3 protein is CASGLAGNTIYF. Written as DNA, the CDR3 is TGTGCCAGTGGGCTTGCTGGAAACACCATATATTTT.

The chain recombines TRBV27 with TRBJ2-5; D uncertain. The CDR3 runs 15 residues. Germline assignment: CDR1 MNHEY and CDR2 SMNVEV (reference sequence). V lost 2 bases and J lost 3, with 13 bases in between. The CDR3: CASSLGLGWEETQYF. For the CDR3, the DNA is TGTGCCAGCAGTTTAGGGCTGGGTTGGGAAGAGACCCAGTACTTC.

This sequence joins TRBV5-1 and TRBJ2-3; 13 bases align to TRBD2. CDR3 size: 16 residues. V was pared by 4 bases and J by 1 base, with 3 bases of the junction left unmatched. Germline CDR1 and CDR2: SGHRS and YFSETQ. The DNA for the CDR3 is TGCGCCAGCAGCCCGGGGACTAGCGGGGGCACAGATACGCAGTATTTT. As protein: CASSPGTSGGTDTQYF.

The chain is built from TRBV27 and TRBJ2-1, with 7 bases matching TRBD1. Germline CDR1 and CDR2: MNHEY and SMNVEV (reference sequence). The V segment lost 8 bases and the J segment 4 bases; nucleotides outside the gene matches: 11. The CDR3 has 15 amino acids. Written as DNA, the CDR3 is TGTGCCAGCTTCTCCGTCAGGGGGAAGTACAATGAGCAGTTCTTC. Translating it yields CASFSVRGKYNEQFF.

This clone was observed a handful of times. The chain is built from TRBV5-4 and TRBJ2-5, with TRBD1 identical over 8 bases. The CDR3 has 16 residues. Germline CDR1 and CDR2: SGHNT and YYREEE (reference sequence). The ends lost 4 bases at V and 2 bases at J; junction bases unmatched: 10. CDR3 in DNA: TGTGCCAGCAGCCCCAGACAGGGGTCGGGGCAAGAGACCCAGTACTTC. Residues: CASSPRQGSGQETQYF.

The chain couples TRBV29-1 to TRBJ1-2; 9 bases line up with TRBD1. There are 14 residues in the CDR3. The germline CDR1 and CDR2 sequences are SQVTM and ANQGSEA. The V segment lost 1 base and the J segment 6 bases; nucleotides outside the gene matches: 6. CDR3 in amino acids: CSVEARGTGNGYTF. The DNA for the CDR3 is TGCAGCGTTGAAGCCCGAGGGACAGGGAATGGCTACACCTTC.

V is TRBV5-6 and J is TRBJ2-3; D unclear. CDR1 and CDR2 (germline): SGHDT, YYEEEE. The CDR3 covers 13 residues. Trimming shortened V by 0 bases and J by 5 bases, and 7 bases separated the two germline ends. The CDR3 region is CASSLAVRDTQYF. CDR3 bases: TGTGCCAGCAGCTTGGCCGTGAGAGATACGCAGTATTTT.